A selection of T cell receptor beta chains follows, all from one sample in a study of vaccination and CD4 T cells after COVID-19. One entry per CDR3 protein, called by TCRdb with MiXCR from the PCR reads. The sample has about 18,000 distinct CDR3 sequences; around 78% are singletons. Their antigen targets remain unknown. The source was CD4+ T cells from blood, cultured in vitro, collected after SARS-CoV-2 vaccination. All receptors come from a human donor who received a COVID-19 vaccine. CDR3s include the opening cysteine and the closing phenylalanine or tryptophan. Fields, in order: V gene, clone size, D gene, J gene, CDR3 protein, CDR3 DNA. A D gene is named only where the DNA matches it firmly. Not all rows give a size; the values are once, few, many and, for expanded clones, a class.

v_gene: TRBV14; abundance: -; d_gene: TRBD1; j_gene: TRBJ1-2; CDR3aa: CASSRQGQIPPYGYTF; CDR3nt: TGTGCCAGCAGCCGACAGGGACAAATCCCGCCCTATGGCTACACCTTC
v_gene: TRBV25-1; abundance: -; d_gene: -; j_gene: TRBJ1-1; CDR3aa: CASRRNTGYTEAFF; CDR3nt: TGTGCCAGCAGACGAAACACAGGGTACACTGAAGCTTTCTTT
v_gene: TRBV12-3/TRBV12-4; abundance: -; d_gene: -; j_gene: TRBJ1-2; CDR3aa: CASSFDSYGYTF; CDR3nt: TGTGCCAGCAGTTTCGACAGCTATGGCTACACCTTC
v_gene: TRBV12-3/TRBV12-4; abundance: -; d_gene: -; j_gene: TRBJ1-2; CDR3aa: CASSPLKWASYGYTF; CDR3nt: TGTGCCAGCAGTCCTTTGAAATGGGCCTCCTATGGCTACACCTTC
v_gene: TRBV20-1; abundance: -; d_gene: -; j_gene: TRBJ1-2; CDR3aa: CSATKDGRANYGYTF; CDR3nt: TGCAGTGCTACAAAGGACGGACGGGCTAACTATGGCTACACCTTC
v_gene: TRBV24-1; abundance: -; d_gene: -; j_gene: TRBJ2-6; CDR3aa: CATSRTTGSGANVLTF; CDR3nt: TGTGCCACCAGTAGAACCACAGGCTCTGGGGCCAACGTCCTGACTTTC
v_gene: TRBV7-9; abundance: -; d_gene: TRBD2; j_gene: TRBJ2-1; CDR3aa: CASSHSGGAYNEQFF; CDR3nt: TGTGCCAGCAGCCATAGCGGGGGGGCCTACAATGAGCAGTTCTTC
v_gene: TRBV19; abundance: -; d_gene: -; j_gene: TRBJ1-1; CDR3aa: CASSFTAQSTEAFF; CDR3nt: TGTGCCAGTAGTTTCACAGCTCAGAGTACTGAAGCTTTCTTT
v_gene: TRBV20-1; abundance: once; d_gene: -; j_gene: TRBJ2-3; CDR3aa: CSAPRHGTDTQYF; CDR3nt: TGCAGTGCCCCGCGGCACGGCACAGATACGCAGTATTTT
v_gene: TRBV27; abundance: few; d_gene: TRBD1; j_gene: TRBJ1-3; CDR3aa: CASSLGRGLGNTIYF; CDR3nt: TGTGCCAGCAGTTTAGGCAGGGGGCTTGGAAACACCATATATTTT
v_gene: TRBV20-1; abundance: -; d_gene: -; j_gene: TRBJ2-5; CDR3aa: CSASLSRPGGAETQYF; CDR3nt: TGCAGTGCTTCCCTTTCTAGGCCTGGGGGGGCCGAGACCCAGTACTTC
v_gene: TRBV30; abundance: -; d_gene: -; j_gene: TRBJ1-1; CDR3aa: CAWSVVRMGTEAFF; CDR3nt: TGTGCCTGGAGTGTAGTCAGGATGGGCACTGAAGCTTTCTTT
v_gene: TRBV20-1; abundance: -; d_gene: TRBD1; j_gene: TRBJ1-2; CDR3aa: CSATTGRGDYGYTF; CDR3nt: TGCAGTGCTACGACAGGGCGGGGAGACTATGGCTACACCTTC
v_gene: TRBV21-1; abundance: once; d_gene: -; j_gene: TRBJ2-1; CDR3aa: CASSLPRRGGLLDEQFF; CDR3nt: TGTGCCAGCAGCCTACCAAGGCGGGGGGGCCTTTTAGATGAGCAGTTCTTC
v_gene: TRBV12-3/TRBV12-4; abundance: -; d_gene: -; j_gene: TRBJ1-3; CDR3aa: CASLRSAGNTIYF; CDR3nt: TGTGCCAGCCTGAGATCAGCTGGAAACACCATATATTTT
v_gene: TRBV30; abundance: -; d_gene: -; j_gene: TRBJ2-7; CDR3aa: CAWSGQGYEQYF; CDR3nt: TGTGCCTGGAGTGGTCAGGGGTACGAGCAGTACTTC
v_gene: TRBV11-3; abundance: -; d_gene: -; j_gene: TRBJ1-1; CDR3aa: CASSLRGGDTEAFF; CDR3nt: TGTGCCAGCAGCTTACGCGGGGGGGACACTGAAGCTTTCTTT
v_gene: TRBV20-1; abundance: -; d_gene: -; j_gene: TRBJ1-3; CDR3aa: CSARAHVSGNTIYF; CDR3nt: TGCAGTGCTAGGGCGCATGTCTCTGGAAACACCATATATTTT
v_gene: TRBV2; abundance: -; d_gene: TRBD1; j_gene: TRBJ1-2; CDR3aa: CASREDRKGYTF; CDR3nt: TGTGCCAGCAGGGAGGACAGGAAAGGCTACACCTTC
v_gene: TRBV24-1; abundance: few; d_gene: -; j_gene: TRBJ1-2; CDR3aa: CATSRSRGPDGYTF; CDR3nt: TGTGCCACCAGTCGATCCCGAGGGCCGGATGGCTACACCTTC
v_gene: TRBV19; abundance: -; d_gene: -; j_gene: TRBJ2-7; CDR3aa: CASSIATQSSYEQYF; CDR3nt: TGTGCCAGTAGTATCGCGACGCAAAGCTCCTACGAGCAGTACTTC
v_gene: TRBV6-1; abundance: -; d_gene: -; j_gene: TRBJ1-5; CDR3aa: CASIMDISNQPQHF; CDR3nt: TGTGCCAGCATTATGGACATTAGCAATCAGCCCCAGCATTTT
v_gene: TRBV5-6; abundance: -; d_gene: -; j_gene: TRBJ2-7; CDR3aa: CASSLYSAYEQYF; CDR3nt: TGTGCCAGCAGCTTGTACAGCGCCTACGAGCAGTACTTC
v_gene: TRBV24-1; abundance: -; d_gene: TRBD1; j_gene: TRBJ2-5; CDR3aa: CATSDLGQGAQETQYF; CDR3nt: TGTGCCACCAGTGACCTAGGACAGGGGGCGCAGGAGACCCAGTACTTC
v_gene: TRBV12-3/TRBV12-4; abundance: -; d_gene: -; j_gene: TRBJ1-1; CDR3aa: CASSLAGTSGGGVNTEAFF; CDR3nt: TGTGCCAGCAGTTTAGCCGGGACTAGCGGGGGCGGCGTGAACACTGAAGCTTTCTTT
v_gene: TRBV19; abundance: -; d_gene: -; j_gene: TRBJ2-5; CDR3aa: CASSKSDGRSSFMTQYF; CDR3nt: TGTGCCAGTAGTAAGAGTGATGGCAGGAGTTCGTTTATGACCCAGTACTTC
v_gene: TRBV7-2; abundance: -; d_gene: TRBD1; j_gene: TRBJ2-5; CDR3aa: CASTDAGTGEETQYF; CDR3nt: TGTGCCAGCACCGACGCTGGGACAGGGGAAGAGACCCAGTACTTC
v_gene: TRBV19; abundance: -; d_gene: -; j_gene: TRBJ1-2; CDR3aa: CASRAGHRVNYGYTF; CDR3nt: TGTGCCAGTAGGGCAGGGCACCGCGTAAACTATGGCTACACCTTC
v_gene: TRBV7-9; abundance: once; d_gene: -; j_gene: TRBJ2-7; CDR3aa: CASSSQGSNEQYF; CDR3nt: TGTGCCAGCAGCTCACAGGGTAGTAACGAGCAGTACTTC
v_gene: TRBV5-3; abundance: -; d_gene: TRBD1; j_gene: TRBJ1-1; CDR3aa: CASSKSGQLNTEAFF; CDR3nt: TGTGCCAGCAGCAAGTCGGGACAGCTGAACACTGAAGCTTTCTTT
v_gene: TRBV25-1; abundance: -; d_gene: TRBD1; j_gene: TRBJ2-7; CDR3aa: CATTLTGTVAYEQYF; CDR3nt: TGTGCCACCACCCTAACCGGGACAGTGGCCTATGAGCAGTACTTC
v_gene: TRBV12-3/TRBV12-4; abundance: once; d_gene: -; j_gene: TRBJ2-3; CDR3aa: CASSPRGGLAEADTQYF; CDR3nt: TGTGCCAGCAGCCCCAGAGGGGGGCTAGCGGAGGCAGATACGCAGTATTTT
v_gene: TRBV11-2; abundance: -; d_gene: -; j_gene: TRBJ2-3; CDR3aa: CASSWGVLGIPDTQYF; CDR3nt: TGTGCCAGCAGCTGGGGGGTCCTAGGGATCCCAGATACGCAGTATTTT
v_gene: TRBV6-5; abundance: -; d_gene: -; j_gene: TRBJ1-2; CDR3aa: CASSSPGGAHNYGYTF; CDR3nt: TGTGCCAGCAGTTCCCCGGGGGGGGCGCATAACTATGGCTACACCTTC
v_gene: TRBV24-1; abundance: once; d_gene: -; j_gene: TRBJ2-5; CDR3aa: CATSDARGRETQYF; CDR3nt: TGTGCCACCAGTGATGCCCGGGGGCGAGAGACCCAGTACTTC
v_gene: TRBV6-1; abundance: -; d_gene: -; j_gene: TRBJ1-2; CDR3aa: CASRPGYTLYGYTF; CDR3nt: TGTGCCAGCAGACCCGGTTACACCCTCTATGGCTACACCTTC
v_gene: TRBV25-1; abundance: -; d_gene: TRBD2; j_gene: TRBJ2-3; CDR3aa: CASSLGGADTQYF; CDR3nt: TGTGCCAGCAGTTTGGGGGGGGCAGATACGCAGTATTTT
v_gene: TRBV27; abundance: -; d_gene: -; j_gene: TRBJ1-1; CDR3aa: CASSLKPNTEAFF; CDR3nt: TGTGCCAGCAGCCTTAAACCGAACACTGAAGCTTTCTTT
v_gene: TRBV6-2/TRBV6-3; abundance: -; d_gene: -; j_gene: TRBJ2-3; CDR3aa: CASSYQLATDTQYF; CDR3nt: TGTGCCAGCAGTTACCAACTAGCCACAGATACGCAGTATTTT
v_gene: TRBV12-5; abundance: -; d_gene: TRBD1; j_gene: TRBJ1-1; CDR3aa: CASGAQPGQKAFF; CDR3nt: TGTGCTAGTGGTGCCCAACCGGGACAGAAAGCTTTCTTT
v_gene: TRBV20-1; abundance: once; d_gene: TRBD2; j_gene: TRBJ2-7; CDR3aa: CSAATSSGGTGYEQYF; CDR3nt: TGCAGTGCTGCTACCTCTAGCGGGGGGACCGGCTACGAGCAGTACTTC
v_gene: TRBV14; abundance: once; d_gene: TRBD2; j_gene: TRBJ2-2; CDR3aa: CASSQRSGGVTNTGELFF; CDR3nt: TGTGCCAGCAGCCAAAGAAGCGGGGGGGTTACGAACACCGGGGAGCTGTTTTTT
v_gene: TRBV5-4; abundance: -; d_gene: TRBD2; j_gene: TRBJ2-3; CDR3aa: CASSKKRGASSGTDTQYF; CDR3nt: TGTGCCAGCAGCAAAAAGCGGGGGGCCTCCTCTGGCACAGATACGCAGTATTTT
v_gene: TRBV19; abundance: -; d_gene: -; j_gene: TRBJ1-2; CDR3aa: CASSPRQRNGYTF; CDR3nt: TGTGCCAGTAGTCCGAGACAGAGGAATGGCTACACCTTC
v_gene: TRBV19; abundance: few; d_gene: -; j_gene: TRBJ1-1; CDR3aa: CASSISGATEAFF; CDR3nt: TGTGCCAGTAGTATTTCCGGGGCTACTGAAGCTTTCTTT